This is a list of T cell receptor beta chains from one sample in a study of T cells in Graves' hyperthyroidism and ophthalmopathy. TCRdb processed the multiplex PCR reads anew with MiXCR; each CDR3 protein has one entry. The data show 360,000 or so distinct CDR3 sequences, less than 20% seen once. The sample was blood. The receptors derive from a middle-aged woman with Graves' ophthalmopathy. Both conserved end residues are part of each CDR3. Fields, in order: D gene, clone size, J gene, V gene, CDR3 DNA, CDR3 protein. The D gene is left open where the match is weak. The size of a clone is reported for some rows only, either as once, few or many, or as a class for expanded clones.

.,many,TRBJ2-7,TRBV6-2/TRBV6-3,TGTGCCAGCAGTTACAGAGAACTAGCAGATTACGAGCAGTACTTC,CASSYRELADYEQYF
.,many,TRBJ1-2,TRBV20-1,TGCAGTGCTAGAGTTCTCCAAGGACTGAGACTCTATGGCTACACCTTC,CSARVLQGLRLYGYTF
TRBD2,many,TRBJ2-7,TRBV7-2,TGTGCCAGCAGCTACCGTAGCGGGAGGGCAGACGAGCAGTACTTC,CASSYRSGRADEQYF
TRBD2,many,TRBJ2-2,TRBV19,TGTGCCAGTAGTATTCTTTCCAGCGGGAGACCCGGGGAGCTGTTTTTT,CASSILSSGRPGELFF
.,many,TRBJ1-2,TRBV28,TGTGCCAGCAGTTTAGCGGGCCGACGGGGCTACACCTTC,CASSLAGRRGYTF
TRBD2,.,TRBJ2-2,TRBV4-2,TGTGCCAGCAGCCTTGCGGGGGGCCCGAACACCGGGGAGCTGTTTTTT,CASSLAGGPNTGELFF
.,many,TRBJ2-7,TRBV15,TGTGCCACCAGCAGAGATGGCAGAGCGTACGAGCAGTACTTC,CATSRDGRAYEQYF
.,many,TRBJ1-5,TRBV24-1,TGTGCCACCAGTGATCGCCCCACAGGGTTCCATCAGCCCCAGCATTTT,CATSDRPTGFHQPQHF
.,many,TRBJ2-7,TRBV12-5,TGTGCTAGTGGTTTGGAAACCGGGACATGGCTTATCGAGCAGTACTTC,CASGLETGTWLIEQYF
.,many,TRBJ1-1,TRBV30,TGTGCCTGGAGTTCGGGGACTATGAACACTGAAGCTTTCTTT,CAWSSGTMNTEAFF
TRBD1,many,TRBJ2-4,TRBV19,TGTGCCAGTAGTAGGACTCGGGGACAGGGGTTGAACATTCAGTACTTC,CASSRTRGQGLNIQYF
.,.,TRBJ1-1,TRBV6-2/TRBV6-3,TGTGCCAGCAGCTGGACTCAGGGCCCCACTGAAGCTTTCTTT,CASSWTQGPTEAFF
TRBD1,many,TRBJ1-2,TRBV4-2,TGTGCCAGCAGCCTTTATTACGGGACAGAGATTAAGAGAGGCTACACCTTC,CASSLYYGTEIKRGYTF
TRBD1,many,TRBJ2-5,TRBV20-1,TGCAGTGCTAGAACCCCGACAGGGCCCCAAGAGACCCAGTACTTC,CSARTPTGPQETQYF
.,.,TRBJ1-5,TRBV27,TGTGCCAGCAGTCTAGGACGGTGTTTAGAGCCCCAGCATTTT,CASSLGRCLEPQHF
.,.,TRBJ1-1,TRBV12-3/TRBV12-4,TGTGCCAGCAGTTTACGGGGGGTCGCTGAAGCTTTCTTT,CASSLRGVAEAFF
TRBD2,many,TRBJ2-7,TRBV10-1,TGCGCCACCGGTACCGGGACTAGCGAGGTCTACGAGCAGTACTTC,CATGTGTSEVYEQYF
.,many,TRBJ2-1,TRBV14,TGTGCCAGCAGCCAAGTCGGCTCCACATTACAGTTCTTC,CASSQVGSTLQFF
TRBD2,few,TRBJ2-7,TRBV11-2,TGTGCCAGCAGCTTACGGGGGGGCTGGCCCTACGAGCAGTACTTC,CASSLRGGWPYEQYF
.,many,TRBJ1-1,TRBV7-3,TGTGCCAGCGGAAAGGGCAAGACTGAAGCTTTCTTT,CASGKGKTEAFF
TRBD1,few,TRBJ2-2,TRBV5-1,TGCGCCAGCAGCTTGATAGGACAGGAAGGCGGGGAGCTGTTTTTT,CASSLIGQEGGELFF
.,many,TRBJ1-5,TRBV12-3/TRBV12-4,TGTGCCAGTGGAGCGGCGGAGCTTTGGGTTCAGCCCCAGCATTTT,CASGAAELWVQPQHF
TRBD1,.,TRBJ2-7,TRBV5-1,TGCGCCAGCAGCTTGGAGTCTGTCGACAGGGGGACAGGGACCTACGAGCAGTACTTC,CASSLESVDRGTGTYEQYF
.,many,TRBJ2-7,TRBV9,TGTGCCAGCAGCGTAGGTGGTAGCGGTACCTACGAGCAGTACTTC,CASSVGGSGTYEQYF
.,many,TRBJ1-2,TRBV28,TGTGCCAGCAGCCGTACAGGGTATCGTGGCTACACCTTC,CASSRTGYRGYTF
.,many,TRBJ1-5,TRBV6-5,TGTGCCAGCAGAGTGGGAGGAAATCAGCCCCAGCATTTT,CASRVGGNQPQHF
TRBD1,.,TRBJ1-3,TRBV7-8,TGTGCCAGCAGCCCCCGCGGGACAGTGACTGGAAACACCATATATTTT,CASSPRGTVTGNTIYF
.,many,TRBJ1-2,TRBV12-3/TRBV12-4,TGTGCCAGCAGTCCCACGACAGGTCTCGACTATGGCTACACCTTC,CASSPTTGLDYGYTF
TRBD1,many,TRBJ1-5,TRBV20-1,TGCAGTGCTACTCCACCAGGACAGGGAGATCAGCCCCAGCATTTT,CSATPPGQGDQPQHF
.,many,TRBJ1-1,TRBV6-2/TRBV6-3,TGTGCCAGCAGTTACGGGGTCTGGACTGAAGCTTTCTTT,CASSYGVWTEAFF
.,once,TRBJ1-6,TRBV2,TGTGCCAGCAGTTTCTCGGGGGCAAATAATTCACCCCTCCACTTT,CASSFSGANNSPLHF
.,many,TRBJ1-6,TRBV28,TGTGCCAGCAGTTTGGGCCCAGGGAGCTCCTATAATTCACCCCTCCACTTT,CASSLGPGSSYNSPLHF
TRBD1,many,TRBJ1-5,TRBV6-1,TGTGCCAGCAATGATGACAGGGAAAGCAATCAGCCCCAGCATTTT,CASNDDRESNQPQHF
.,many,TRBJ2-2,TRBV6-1,TGTGCCAGCAGTGAAGCAGGGGGACTATACGCCGGGGAGCTGTTTTTT,CASSEAGGLYAGELFF
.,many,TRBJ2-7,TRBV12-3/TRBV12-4,TGTGCCAGCAGGGAAGATGGGTGGGGGGGCGTCCGCTACGAGCAGTACTTC,CASREDGWGGVRYEQYF
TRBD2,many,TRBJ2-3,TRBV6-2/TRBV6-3,TGTGCCAGCAGTTACTTTACCGGGACTAGCGGGACAGATACGCAGTATTTT,CASSYFTGTSGTDTQYF
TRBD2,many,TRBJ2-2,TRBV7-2,TGTGCCAGCAGCACACAACCGTCGGGACTAGGGTTCGGGGAGCTGTTTTTT,CASSTQPSGLGFGELFF
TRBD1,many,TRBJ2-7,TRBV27,TGTGCCAGCAGCCCCCGACAGGGGGCCCTTCCCGAGCAGTACTTC,CASSPRQGALPEQYF
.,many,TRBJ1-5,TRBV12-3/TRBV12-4,TGTGCCAGCGGTTTTGGTCAGGGTAATCAGCCCCAGCATTTT,CASGFGQGNQPQHF
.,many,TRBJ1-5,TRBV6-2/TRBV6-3,TGTGCCAGCAGCCGGCAAGGGGTGCACCATTTT,CASSRQGVHHF
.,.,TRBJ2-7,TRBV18,TGTGCCAGCTCACCAAGTCCAGACTCCTACGAGCAGTACTTC,CASSPSPDSYEQYF
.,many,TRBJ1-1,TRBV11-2,TGTGCCAGCAGCTCTAGGGTCGGGTCTGGATCTGAAGCTTTCTTT,CASSSRVGSGSEAFF
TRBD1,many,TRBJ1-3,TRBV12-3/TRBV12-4,TGTGCCAGCACTTGGACAGGGGGAAACACCATATATTTT,CASTWTGGNTIYF
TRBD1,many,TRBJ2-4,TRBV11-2,TGTGCCAGCAGCTGGGGGACAGGTTTAGATCGCATTCAGTACTTC,CASSWGTGLDRIQYF
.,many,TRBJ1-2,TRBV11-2,TGTGCCAGCAGCCAGGAGCTCTATGGCTACACCTTC,CASSQELYGYTF
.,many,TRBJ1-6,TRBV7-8,TGTGCCAGCAGCTTAGCCAGGGATTCACCCCTCCACTTT,CASSLARDSPLHF
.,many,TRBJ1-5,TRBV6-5,TGTGCCAGCAGTTACGAGTGGGGTCAGCCCCAGCATTTT,CASSYEWGQPQHF
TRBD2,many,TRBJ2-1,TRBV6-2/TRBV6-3,TGTGCCAGCAGTTCTCTAACTAGCGGGAGTTTCTACAATGAGCAGTTCTTC,CASSSLTSGSFYNEQFF
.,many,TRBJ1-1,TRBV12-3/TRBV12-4,TGTGCCAGCAGTTTACAGGTGAACACTGAAGCTTTCTTT,CASSLQVNTEAFF
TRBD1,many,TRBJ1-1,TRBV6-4,TGTGCCAGCAGGTCAACTCCGGGACAGGGGAGTCAAACTGAAGCTTTCTTT,CASRSTPGQGSQTEAFF
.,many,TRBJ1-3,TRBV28,TGTGCCAGCAGCCTCTTCCGGAGAGCGCCTGGAAACACCATATATTTT,CASSLFRRAPGNTIYF
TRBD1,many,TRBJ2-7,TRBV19,TGTGCCAGCAGGGACAGCAAATACGAGCAGTACTTC,CASRDSKYEQYF
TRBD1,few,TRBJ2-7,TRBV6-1,TGTGCCAGCAGGCCCGGGACAGGGTCCACCGAGCAGTACTTC,CASRPGTGSTEQYF
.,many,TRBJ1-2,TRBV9,TGTGCCAGCAGCGACGGGGACACCTATGGCTACACCTTC,CASSDGDTYGYTF
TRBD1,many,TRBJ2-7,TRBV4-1,TGCGCCAGCAGCCCAGAACAGGGGATCTACGAGCAGTACTTC,CASSPEQGIYEQYF
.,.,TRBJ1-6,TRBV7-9,TGTGCCAGCAGCGCCCAGGGTAGATATTCACCCCTCCACTTT,CASSAQGRYSPLHF
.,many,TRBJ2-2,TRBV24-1,TGTGCCACCAGTGATCAGCTGTACGGGAACACCGGGGAGCTGTTTTTT,CATSDQLYGNTGELFF
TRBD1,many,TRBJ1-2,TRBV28,TGTGCCAGCAGTTCACCCCCACTCTCGGGACAGGGGAATGGCTACACCTTC,CASSSPPLSGQGNGYTF
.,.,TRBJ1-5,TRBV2,TGTGCCAGCAATCAGGGCCGGAGCCAGCCCCAGCATTTT,CASNQGRSQPQHF
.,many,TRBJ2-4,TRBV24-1,TGTGCCACCAGTGACCCCACAGAAAACATTCAGTACTTC,CATSDPTENIQYF